The 26 T cell receptor beta chains reported below all come from one sample, sequenced in a study of blood T cell repertoires in COVID-19. Sequencing used immunoSEQ multiplex PCR; TCRdb keeps in-frame clones, though not all of them. The table includes about 220,000 clones, about 79% detected once. Sequencing was carried out using PBMCs or T cells enriched from blood (not recorded which). The receptors stem from a woman in her sixties or seventies who had recovered from COVID-19.

This clone was counted between two and nine times. V and J are TRBV2 and TRBJ1-4, with 7 bases fitting TRBD1. Germline-derived CDR1 and CDR2 are SNHLY and FYNNEI. The CDR3 loop spans 15 amino acids. The V segment lost 4 bases and the J segment 4 bases; nucleotides outside the gene matches: 6. This CDR3 is CASSVGGLGNEKLFF. The CDR3 nucleotides read TGTGCCAGCAGTGTAGGGGGCTTGGGTAATGAAAAACTGTTTTTT.

The rearrangement joins TRBV5-4 to TRBJ1-5; D is perhaps TRBD1 (5 bases). Germline V lookup: CDR1 SGHNT, CDR2 YYREEE (reference sequence). The V end lost 0 bases, the J end lost 5 bases, and 6 bases lay between the germline ends. This CDR3 is built from 13 residues. The CDR3 DNA reads as TGTGCCAGCAGCTTGGGGGGGGATCAGCCCCAGCATTTT. Translation: CASSLGGDQPQHF.

J is TRBJ1-6 and V is TRBV6-2 or TRBV6-3; D unresolved. Trimming took 2 bases from V and 10 from J, leaving 12 bases between them. The CDR3 covers 14 residues. Germline values: CDR1 MNHEY, CDR2 SVGEGT. CDR3 sequence reads: CASSYVGFRSPLHF. The CDR3 bases are TGTGCCAGCAGTTACGTGGGCTTTCGATCACCCCTCCACTTT.

In nucleotides, the CDR3 is TGTGCCAGCAGCCAAGCTACTGGTACGCAGTATTTT. This encodes CASSQATGTQYF. The V gene is TRBV3-1 (or the pseudogene TRBV3-2), the J gene TRBJ2-3, with unresolved D. CDR3 length equals 12 residues. CDR1 and CDR2 (germline): LGHDT, YNNKEL (reference sequence). V dropped 1 base and J dropped 8 bases, with 7 bases sitting between them.

As for this clone: Relative to the germline gene, one junction end is altered; a read error may explain this. The chain links TRBV7-3 to TRBJ1-1; D remains ambiguous. Germline values: CDR1 SGHTA, CDR2 FQGTGA. The CDR3 runs to 13 residues. This chain's CDR3 is CASSLTPNSEAFF. CDR3 sequence (DNA): TGTGCCAGCAGCTTAACCCCCAACAGTGAAGCTTTCTTT.

The chain carries TRBV9 and TRBJ2-5; TRBD1 matches 10 bases. Germline trimming cut 3 bases from V and 7 bases from J; bases unmatched to any gene: 12. The CDR3 runs 16 residues. CDR1 is SGDLS and CDR2 is YYNGEE in the germline V gene. The CDR3 loop is CASSGRGQGTSGTQYF. The CDR3 DNA is TGTGCCAGCAGCGGGAGGGGACAGGGGACAAGCGGGACCCAGTACTTC.

The V call is TRBV10-1, the J call TRBJ2-1; 9 bases match TRBD1. The CDR3 has 15 residues. Germline values: CDR1 WNHNN, CDR2 SYGVQD (reference sequence). With 6 bases clipped from V and 7 bases from J, the junction kept 10 bases outside the gene matches. The CDR3 DNA sequence: TGCGCCAGCAGCACAGGGGGCATGGGCGGGAATGAGCAGTTCTTC. Encoded protein: CASSTGGMGGNEQFF.

V gene TRBV4-1 combines with J gene TRBJ2-7; no definite D call. CDR3 length equals 15 residues. Germline V CDR1 and CDR2: MGHRA, YSYEKL. V was clipped by 0 bases and J by 2 bases, with 11 bases between them. The CDR3 nucleotides are TGCGCCAGCAGCCAAGATCCGACACTTACCTACGAGCAGTACTTC. Its protein product is CASSQDPTLTYEQYF.

The V call is TRBV7-9, the J call TRBJ1-2; D is unclear. Trimming pared 7 bases from V and 2 bases from J, leaving 14 bases between. The germline gives CDR1 SEHNR, CDR2 FQNEAQ (reference sequence). This CDR3 is built from 14 residues. In DNA, the CDR3 is TGTGCCAGCACCCCCCGAGGGTTAAACTATGGCTACACCTTC. It codes for CASTPRGLNYGYTF.

The CDR3 here is CASSLEWPQGSPLHF. For the CDR3, the DNA is TGCGCCAGCAGCTTGGAGTGGCCCCAGGGTTCACCCCTCCACTTT. The gene calls are TRBV5-1 and TRBJ1-6; TRBD1 is a possible D gene (5 bases). Germline V lookup: CDR1 SGHRS, CDR2 YFSETQ. The CDR3 runs to 15 residues. V was clipped by 0 bases and J by 9 bases, with 13 bases between them.

The V call is TRBV7-8, the J call TRBJ1-5; D might be TRBD1 (5 bases). The CDR3 has 19 amino acids. Per germline, CDR1 SGHVS and CDR2 FQNEAQ. V lost 5 bases and J 4 bases, leaving 27 bases between the germline ends. The CDR3: CASSVHPWQGGMGNQPQHF. The DNA for the CDR3 is TGTGCCAGCAGCGTCCACCCTTGGCAGGGCGGCATGGGGAATCAGCCCCAGCATTTT.

The chain is built from TRBV19 and TRBJ1-5; TRBD1 is a possible D gene (5 bases). The J call may be mistaken, given a closer DNA end match to TRBJ2-3. This CDR3 region has 13 residues. The germline gives CDR1 LNHDA, CDR2 SQIVND (reference sequence). The CDR3 protein is CASSLQVHQPQYF. The CDR3 DNA reads TGTGCCAGTAGTTTACAGGTTCATCAGCCCCAGTATTTT.

The chain recombines TRBV7-9 with TRBJ1-4; no definite D call. The CDR3 is made up of 15 amino acids. V lost 2 bases, J lost 3 bases, and 10 bases lay in between. Germline V gene lookup returns CDR1 SEHNR and CDR2 FQNEAQ (reference sequence). The CDR3 protein is CASSLNSAPNEKLFF. The CDR3 nucleotides are TGTGCCAGCAGCTTAAACTCTGCACCTAATGAAAAACTGTTTTTT.

The CDR3 sequence: CASRGDRNYGYTF. In nucleotides, the CDR3 is TGTGCCAGTAGGGGGGACAGAAACTATGGCTACACCTTC. The rearrangement joins TRBV2 to TRBJ1-2; 7 nucleotides line up with TRBD1. The germline V gene encodes CDR1 SNHLY and CDR2 FYNNEI. Trimming took 9 bases from V and 2 from J; bases not matched to a gene: 6. The CDR3 has 13 amino acids.

The genes are TRBV6-5 and TRBJ1-2; possibly TRBD1 for D (5 bases). The CDR3 spans 14 residues. Germline V gives CDR1 MNHEY, CDR2 SVGAGI. Trimming pared 2 bases from V and 3 bases from J, leaving 10 bases between. Here the CDR3 reads CASSYLGRDYGYTF. The DNA for the CDR3 is TGTGCCAGCAGTTACCTCGGCAGGGACTATGGCTACACCTTC.

The chain has TRBV27 and TRBJ2-5; the D gene is possibly TRBD1 (5 bases). Germline assignment: CDR1 MNHEY and CDR2 SMNVEV (reference sequence). V lost 2 bases and J lost 5, with 12 bases in between. CDR3 length: 14 amino acids. CDR3 sequence: CASSLGARAETQYF. DNA for the CDR3: TGTGCCAGCAGTTTAGGGGCCCGAGCGGAGACCCAGTACTTC.

The chain employs TRBV7-9 and TRBJ1-2; 8 nucleotides align to TRBD1. Per the germline V gene, CDR1 is SEHNR and CDR2 is FQNEAQ (reference sequence). Trimming at V came to 4 bases and at J to 7 bases, leaving 5 bases not matched to a gene. The CDR3 has 13 amino acids. CDR3 bases: TGTGCCAGCAGCTCGACAGGGGATGGTGGCTACACCTTC. This gives the protein CASSSTGDGGYTF.

V is TRBV29-1 and J is TRBJ2-1; 14 positions match TRBD2. The CDR3 is made up of 15 amino acids. CDR1 and CDR2 (germline): SQVTM, ANQGSEA. The V gene end was trimmed by 7 bases and the J gene end by 5 bases; junction bases not matched to a gene: 7. The CDR3 reads CSAGLAGGLDNEQFF. The CDR3 bases are TGCAGCGCTGGACTAGCGGGGGGCTTAGACAATGAGCAGTTCTTC.

This sequence joins TRBV5-5 and TRBJ1-1, with D possibly matching TRBD1 (6 bases). Germline CDR1 is SGHKS and CDR2 is YYEKEE (reference sequence). This CDR3 is 14 amino acids long. Between the trimmed V and J ends, which lost 4 bases and 5 bases, there was a span of 15 bases. CDR3 DNA: TGTGCCAGCAGCCCCGCAGGGGTGAGAACTGAAGCTTTCTTT. Protein: CASSPAGVRTEAFF.

V gene TRBV19 combines with J gene TRBJ2-7, with 8 bases matching TRBD1. The germline V gene has CDR1 LNHDA and CDR2 SQIVND (reference sequence). This CDR3 is built from 13 residues. J gave up 7 bases and V 6 bases, and 8 bases lay outside the gene matches. CDR3 DNA: TGTGCCAGTAGGATCTCGACAGGGGTTGAGCAGTACTTC. Its translation: CASRISTGVEQYF.

The chain joins TRBV19 to TRBJ1-4; tentatively, D is TRBD1 (6 bases). Germline V lookup: CDR1 LNHDA, CDR2 SQIVND (reference sequence). The length of the CDR3 is 13 residues. V was cut by 9 bases and J by 2 bases, with 10 bases left in between. The CDR3 protein is CASRTVTNEKLFF. The CDR3 DNA follows: TGTGCCAGCCGGACAGTGACTAATGAAAAACTGTTTTTT.

This chain links TRBV18 with TRBJ1-4, with 8 bases matching TRBD1. The CDR3 has 14 residues. CDR1 and CDR2 (germline): KGHSH, LQKENI. Trimming cost V 6 bases and J 8 bases; bases outside gene matches: 8. The CDR3 DNA follows: TGTGCCAGCTCGCGGACAGGGAAAGGGGAAAAACTGTTTTTT. Amino acid sequence: CASSRTGKGEKLFF.

This sequence joins TRBV2 and TRBJ1-1; D not resolved. The germline V and J ends were trimmed by 4 bases and 0 bases, with 6 bases remaining between them. This CDR3 contains 13 residues. Germline V gives CDR1 SNHLY, CDR2 FYNNEI. CDR3 DNA: TGTGCCAGCAGTGGGCGGATGAACACTGAAGCTTTCTTT. Amino acids: CASSGRMNTEAFF.

The rearrangement uses TRBV19 and TRBJ1-6; possibly TRBD1 for D (5 bases). V was trimmed by 0 bases and J by 0 bases, leaving 12 bases between them. Per the germline V gene, CDR1 is LNHDA and CDR2 is SQIVND (reference sequence). This CDR3 contains 18 residues. CDR3 DNA sequence: TGTGCCAGTAGTATAGAGGGGCAGTCGAGCTCCTATAATTCACCCCTCCACTTT. Its translation: CASSIEGQSSSYNSPLHF. Filled out from reference TRBV19 and TRBJ1-6, the complete variable domain reads DGGITQSPKYLFRKEGQNVTLSCEQNLNHDAMYWYRQDPGQGLRLIYYSQIVNDFQKGDIAEGYSVSREKKESFPLTVTSAQKNPTAFYLCASSIEGQSSSYNSPLHFGNGTRLTVT.

The V call is TRBV6-5, the J call TRBJ2-7; tentative D call: TRBD2 (5 bases). Germline lookup yields CDR1 MNHEY and CDR2 SVGAGI. The CDR3 is made up of 14 amino acids. V was shortened by 4 bases and J by 1 base, with 11 bases between the two germline ends. CDR3 loop: CASSLARRSYEQYF. The CDR3 DNA sequence: TGTGCCAGCAGTTTAGCGCGTCGTTCCTACGAGCAGTACTTC.

The chain uses TRBV6-1 and TRBJ2-7; possible D gene TRBD1, 5 bases. The CDR3 runs to 15 residues. CDR1 and CDR2 (germline): MNHNS, SASEGT. Trimming stripped 0 bases from V and 3 bases from J, with 12 bases between. The DNA of the CDR3 is TGTGCCAGCAGTGAAGCCCCAGGGTCGAACTACGAGCAGTACTTC. Amino acid sequence: CASSEAPGSNYEQYF.